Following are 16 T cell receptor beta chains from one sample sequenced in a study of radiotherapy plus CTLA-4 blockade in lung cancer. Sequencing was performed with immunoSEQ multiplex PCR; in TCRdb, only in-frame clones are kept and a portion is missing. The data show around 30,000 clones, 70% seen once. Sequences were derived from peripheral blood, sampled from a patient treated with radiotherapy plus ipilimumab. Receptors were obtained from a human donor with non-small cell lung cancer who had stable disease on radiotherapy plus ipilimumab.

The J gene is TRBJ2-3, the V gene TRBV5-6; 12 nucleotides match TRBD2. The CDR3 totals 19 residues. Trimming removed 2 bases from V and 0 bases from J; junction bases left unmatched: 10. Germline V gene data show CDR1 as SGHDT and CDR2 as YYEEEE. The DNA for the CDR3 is TGTGCCAGCAGCTTTTTGGCTAGCGGGAGGGCCCCAAGCACAGATACGCAGTATTTT. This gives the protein CASSFLASGRAPSTDTQYF.

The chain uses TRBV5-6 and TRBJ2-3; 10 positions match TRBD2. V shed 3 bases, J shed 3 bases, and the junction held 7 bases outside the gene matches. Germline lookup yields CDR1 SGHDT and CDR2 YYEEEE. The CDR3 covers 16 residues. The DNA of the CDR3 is TGTGCCAGCAGCTACTTCGGGACTAGCGTTACAGATACGCAGTATTTT. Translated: CASSYFGTSVTDTQYF.

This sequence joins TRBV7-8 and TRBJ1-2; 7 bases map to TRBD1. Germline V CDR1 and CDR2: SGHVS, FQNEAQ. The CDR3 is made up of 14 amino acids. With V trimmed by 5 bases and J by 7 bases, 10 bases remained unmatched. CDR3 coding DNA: TGTGCCAGCAGCCCCCGGGACAGCCTTGGTGGCTACACCTTC. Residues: CASSPRDSLGGYTF.

The DNA of the CDR3 is TGTGCCAGCAGCTTACGAGGGGCGATGAGGGAGCAGTACTTC. Encoded protein: CASSLRGAMREQYF. V is TRBV5-6 and J is TRBJ2-7; D possibly matches TRBD1 or TRBD2 (5 bases each). The CDR3 runs to 14 residues. Germline CDR1 SGHDT, CDR2 YYEEEE. Trimming took off 2 bases at V and 7 bases at J, with 16 bases between the two ends.

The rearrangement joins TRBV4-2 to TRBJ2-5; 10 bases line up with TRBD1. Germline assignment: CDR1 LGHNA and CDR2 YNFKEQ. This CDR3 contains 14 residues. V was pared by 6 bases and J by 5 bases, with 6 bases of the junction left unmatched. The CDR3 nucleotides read TGTGCCAGCAGACGTCCGGGACAGGGGGAGACCCAGTACTTC. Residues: CASRRPGQGETQYF.

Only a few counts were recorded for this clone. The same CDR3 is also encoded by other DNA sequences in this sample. CDR3 region: CASSQSWTGGYEQYF. In DNA form, the CDR3 reads TGTGCCAGCAGCCAATCGTGGACAGGGGGCTACGAGCAGTACTTC. The rearrangement joins TRBV16 to TRBJ2-7; 10 positions match TRBD1. CDR1 and CDR2 from the germline V gene are KGHSY and FQNENV. After removal of 0 bases from V and 3 bases from J, the junction contained 2 bases not matched to a gene. The length of the CDR3 is 15 residues. Looking up the rest from reference TRBV16 and TRBJ2-7 gives the full variable domain: GEEVAQTPKHLVRGEGQKAKLYCAPIKGHSYVFWYQQVLKNEFKFLISFQNENVFDETGMPKERFSAKCLPNSPCSLEIQATKLEDSAVYFCASSQSWTGGYEQYFGPGTRLTVT.

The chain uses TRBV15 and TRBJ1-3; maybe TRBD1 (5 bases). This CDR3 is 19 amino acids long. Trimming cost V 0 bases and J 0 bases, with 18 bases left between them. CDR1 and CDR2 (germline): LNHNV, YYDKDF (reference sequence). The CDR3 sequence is CATSRDRRRRGLSGNTIYF. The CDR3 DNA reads TGTGCCACCAGCAGAGATAGGCGGCGAAGGGGCCTCTCTGGAAACACCATATATTTT. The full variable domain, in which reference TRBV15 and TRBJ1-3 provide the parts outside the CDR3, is DAMVIQNPRYQVTQFGKPVTLSCSQTLNHNVMYWYQQKSSQAPKLLFHYYDKDFNNEADTPDNFQSRRPNTSFCFLDIRSPGLGDTAMYLCATSRDRRRRGLSGNTIYFGEGSWLTVV.

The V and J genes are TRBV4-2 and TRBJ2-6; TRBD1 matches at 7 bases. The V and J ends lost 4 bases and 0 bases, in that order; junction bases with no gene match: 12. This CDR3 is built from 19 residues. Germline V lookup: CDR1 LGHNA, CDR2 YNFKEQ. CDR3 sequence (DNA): TGTGCCAGCAGCCTTTCCGGGACAGACCCTGACTCTGGGGCCAACGTCCTGACTTTC. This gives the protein CASSLSGTDPDSGANVLTF.

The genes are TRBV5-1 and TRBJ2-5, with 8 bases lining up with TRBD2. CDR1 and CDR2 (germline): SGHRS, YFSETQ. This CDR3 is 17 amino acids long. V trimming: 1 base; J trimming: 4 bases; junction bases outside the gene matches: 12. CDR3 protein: CASSLSSATSGGETQYF. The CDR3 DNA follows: TGCGCCAGCAGCTTGTCATCCGCTACTAGCGGAGGAGAGACCCAGTACTTC.

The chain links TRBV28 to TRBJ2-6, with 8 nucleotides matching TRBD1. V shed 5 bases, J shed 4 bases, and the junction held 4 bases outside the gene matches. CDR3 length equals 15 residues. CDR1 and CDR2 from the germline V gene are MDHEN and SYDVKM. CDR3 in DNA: TGTGCCAGCAGTGACAGGGGAGTCGGGGCCAACGTCCTGACTTTC. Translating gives CASSDRGVGANVLTF.

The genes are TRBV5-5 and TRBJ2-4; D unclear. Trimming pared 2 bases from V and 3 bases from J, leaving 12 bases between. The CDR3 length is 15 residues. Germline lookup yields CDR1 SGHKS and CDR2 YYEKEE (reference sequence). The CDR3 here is CASSFADPRKNIQYF. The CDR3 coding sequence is TGTGCCAGCAGCTTTGCAGATCCCCGCAAAAACATTCAGTACTTC. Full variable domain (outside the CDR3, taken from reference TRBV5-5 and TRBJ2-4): DAGVTQSPTHLIKTRGQQVTLRCSPISGHKSVSWYQQVLGQGPQFIFQYYEKEERGRGNFPDRFSARQFPNYSSELNVNALLLGDSALYLCASSFADPRKNIQYFGAGTRLSVL.

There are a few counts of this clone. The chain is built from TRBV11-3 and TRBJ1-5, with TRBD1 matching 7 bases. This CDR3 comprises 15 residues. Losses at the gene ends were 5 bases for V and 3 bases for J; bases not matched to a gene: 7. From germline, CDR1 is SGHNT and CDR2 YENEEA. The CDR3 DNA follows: TGTGCCAGCAGCGTCCTCGGGACAGTCAATCAGCCCCAGCATTTT. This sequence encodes CASSVLGTVNQPQHF.

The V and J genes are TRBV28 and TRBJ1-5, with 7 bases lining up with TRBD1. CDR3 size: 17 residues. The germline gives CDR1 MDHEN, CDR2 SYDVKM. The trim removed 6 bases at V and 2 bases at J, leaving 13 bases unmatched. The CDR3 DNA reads TGTGCCAGCAGACCAGACAGGGATTTTCGGGGCAATCAGCCCCAGCATTTT. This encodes CASRPDRDFRGNQPQHF.

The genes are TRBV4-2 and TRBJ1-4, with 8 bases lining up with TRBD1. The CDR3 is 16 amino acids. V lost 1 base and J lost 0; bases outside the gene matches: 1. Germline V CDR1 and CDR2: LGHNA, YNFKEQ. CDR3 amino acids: CASSQGDRSTNEKLFF. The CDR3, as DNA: TGTGCCAGCAGCCAAGGGGACAGGTCAACTAATGAAAAACTGTTTTTT.

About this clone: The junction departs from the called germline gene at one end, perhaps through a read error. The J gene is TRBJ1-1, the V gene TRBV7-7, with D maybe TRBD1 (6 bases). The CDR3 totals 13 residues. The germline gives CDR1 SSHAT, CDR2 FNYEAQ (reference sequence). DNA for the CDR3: TGTGCTAGCAGCTTAACTCAGGGGACTGAAGCTTTCTTT. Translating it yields CASSLTQGTEAFF.

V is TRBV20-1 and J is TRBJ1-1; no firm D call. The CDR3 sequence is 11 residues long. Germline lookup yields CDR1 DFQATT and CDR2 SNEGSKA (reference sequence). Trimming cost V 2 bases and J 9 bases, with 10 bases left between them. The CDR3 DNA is TGCAGTGCTAGACTCGAGGGTCAAGCTTTCTTT. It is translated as CSARLEGQAFF.